This T cell receptor (beta chain) was profiled in a study of long-term antiretroviral therapy in people with HIV. Study-level information: Samples from the earliest time points predate the 2015 immediate-ART recommendation by about a decade.

The assay, immunoSEQ v3.0, was run at survey level. Assay used: immunoSEQ multiplex PCR; TCRdb lists only in-frame clones, some missing. The profile shows around 31,000 clones, about 85% of them singletons. All donors provided no fewer than one pre-ART and no fewer than two post-ART PBMC samples. Treatment locations for all participants with HIV were in the United States. The germline CDR1 and CDR2 sequences are MGHRA and YSYEKL. The ends were cut back, 3 bases at V and 1 base at J, with 9 bases in the middle. This CDR3 is 14 amino acids long. This TCR came from a man aged 50 to 60 with HIV. The V gene is TRBV4-1, the J gene TRBJ1-1; no reliable D call. The material sequenced was unsorted PBMCs, taken around 5 years before starting antiretroviral therapy. The CDR3, as DNA: TGCGCCAGCAGCCAGGTGACAAGGAACACTGAAGCTTTCTTT. As protein: CASSQVTRNTEAFF.